These 9 T cell receptor beta chains came from one sample sequenced in a study of shared clonotypes between healthy human individuals. Profiling relied on immunoSEQ multiplex PCR, and the TCRdb table lists in-frame clones only, not all of them. This sample yields more than 850,000 clones, of which about 80% are seen a single time; about 0.52% belongs to the top ten. The sample taken for sequencing was memory CD4+ T cells from PBMCs. Subset meaning: CD45RA-negative fraction. The source of these receptors is a man aged 18 to 30 in good health. Some clones in this sample may be carry-over from other donors' samples.

V gene TRBV18 combines with J gene TRBJ1-5; 7 bases agree with TRBD1. The germline gives CDR1 KGHSH, CDR2 LQKENI. This CDR3 spans 14 amino acids. J gave up 6 bases and V 5 bases, and 7 bases lay outside the gene matches. The CDR3 nucleotides read TGTGCCAGCTCAGCAACAGGGGAGCGTCAGCCCCAGCATTTT. The encoded protein is CASSATGERQPQHF.

The V gene is TRBV2, the J gene TRBJ1-2, with D hard to call. V was trimmed by 5 bases and J by 0 bases, leaving 7 bases between them. The CDR3 spans 13 residues. Germline V lookup: CDR1 SNHLY, CDR2 FYNNEI. The chain's CDR3 is CASSFVPNYGYTF. The CDR3 nucleotides read TGTGCCAGCAGTTTCGTTCCTAACTATGGCTACACCTTC.

The chain joins TRBV7-2 to TRBJ1-5, with a weak D call TRBD1 (5 bases). CDR1 is SGHTA, CDR2 FQGNSA, per germline. The CDR3 extends over 15 amino acids. Between the trimmed V and J ends, which lost 7 bases and 1 base, there was a span of 14 bases. The CDR3 DNA reads as TGTGCCAGCACCACCCAGGGCGGAAGCAATCAGCCCCAGCATTTT. It encodes CASTTQGGSNQPQHF.

This chain links TRBV5-6 with TRBJ2-7, with a tentative D call TRBD2 (5 bases). V was clipped by 0 bases and J by 3 bases, with 10 bases between them. The CDR3 has 14 residues. Germline V gene data show CDR1 as SGHDT and CDR2 as YYEEEE. CDR3 in DNA: TGTGCCAGCAGCTTGGGTGCTAGCAACTACGAGCAGTACTTC. It specifies CASSLGASNYEQYF.

This chain joins TRBV6-5 and TRBJ1-6; tentative D call: TRBD1 (6 bases). With 5 bases removed from V and 2 bases from J, the gap between germline ends came to 10 bases. From germline, CDR1 is MNHEY and CDR2 SVGAGI. The CDR3 is 15 residues long. CDR3 DNA sequence: TGTGCCAGCAGTCCGACAGGCGCCTATAATTCACCCCTCCACTTT. Protein: CASSPTGAYNSPLHF.

Worth noting for this clone: Different DNA sequences within this sample yield the same CDR3. The chain is built from TRBV5-1 and TRBJ2-2; 11 positions agree with TRBD2. The length of the CDR3 is 16 residues. J was trimmed by 1 base and V by 2 bases; bases with no gene match: 1. CDR1 SGHRS and CDR2 YFSETQ come from the germline V gene. The CDR3 spells CASSLGTSGNTGELFF. The DNA of the CDR3 is TGCGCCAGCAGCTTAGGGACTAGCGGGAACACCGGGGAGCTGTTTTTT.

In its sample, this clone was seen a few times. Other DNA sequences from this sample encode an identical CDR3 as well. The genes are TRBV9 and TRBJ2-5; D is possibly TRBD1 (5 bases). This CDR3 has 14 amino acids. Germline-derived CDR1 and CDR2 are SGDLS and YYNGEE. The V end was cut by 0 bases, the J end by 2 bases, with 8 bases between. The CDR3: CASSVGAGQETQYF. As DNA, the CDR3 is TGTGCCAGCAGCGTAGGGGCAGGGCAAGAGACCCAGTACTTC.

As regards this clone: A read error likely explains this, since a far larger clone differs by one base. This chain links TRBV11-2 with TRBJ2-5; no firm D call. Trimming left V 0 bases short and J 1 base short, with 3 bases between. Germline lookup yields CDR1 SGHAT and CDR2 FQNNGV. The CDR3 is 13 amino acids. CDR3 sequence reads: CASSLDSQETQYF. CDR3 nucleotides: TGTGCCAGCAGCTTAGACAGCCAAGAGACCCAGTACTTC.

The V and J genes are TRBV19 and TRBJ1-1, with D unclear. From germline, CDR1 is LNHDA and CDR2 SQIVND (reference sequence). The CDR3 spans 14 residues. The V and J ends lost 3 bases and 6 bases respectively, with 14 bases between them. The CDR3 DNA reads TGTGCCAGTAGTATGGGCGGATTGAGGGCTGAAGCTTTCTTT. Translated, it gives CASSMGGLRAEAFF.